The rows below give T cell receptor beta chains drawn from one sample of a study of radiotherapy plus CTLA-4 blockade in lung cancer. This table comes from immunoSEQ multiplex PCR, and its TCRdb copy is limited to in-frame clones, with some not included. The sample holds about 84,000 clones, 55% to 75% seen once. The sample here was peripheral blood, taken from a patient treated with radiotherapy plus ipilimumab. All receptors derive from a human donor with non-small cell lung cancer that progressed on radiotherapy plus ipilimumab. CDR3s include the opening cysteine and the closing phenylalanine or tryptophan. The D gene is left open where the match is weak. Clone sizes are given selectively: once, few, many, or a class where the clone is expanded.

NA | TRBJ2-7 | NA | TRBV19 | TGTGCCAGTAGTATGGGGCAGACCTACGAGCAGTACTTC | CASSMGQTYEQYF
NA | TRBJ1-1 | NA | TRBV27 | TGTGCCAGCAGTTCCTGGACTACTCGCATGAACACTGAAGCTTTCTTT | CASSSWTTRMNTEAFF
NA | TRBJ1-2 | TRBD1 | TRBV29-1 | TGCAGCGTCCAGGGGGCACATGGCTACACCTTC | CSVQGAHGYTF
NA | TRBJ1-6 | TRBD1 | TRBV2 | TGTGCCAGCAGTGGGCCGGGACAGGTCGCGTCACCCCTCCACTTT | CASSGPGQVASPLHF
once | TRBJ2-5 | NA | TRBV7-2 | TGTGCCAGCAGCTTAGTCAGGGGCCAGACCCAGTACTTC | CASSLVRGQTQYF
NA | TRBJ2-7 | NA | TRBV11-3 | TGTGCCAGCAGCTTACTCGACGGCTACGAGCAGTACTTC | CASSLLDGYEQYF
NA | TRBJ2-1 | TRBD1 | TRBV29-1 | TGCAGCGTTCAGACAGGGACCTACAATGAGCAGTTCTTC | CSVQTGTYNEQFF
NA | TRBJ2-3 | NA | TRBV29-1 | TGCAGTGGGGGCGGGGATACGCAGTATTTT | CSGGGDTQYF
NA | TRBJ2-7 | TRBD1 | TRBV30 | TGTGCCTGGAGTAGGGAAGGGACAGGGATCTACGAGCAGTACTTC | CAWSREGTGIYEQYF
NA | TRBJ2-6 | NA | TRBV28 | TGTGCCAGCACTAGTGGTGGGGCTGGGGCCAACGTCCTGACTTTC | CASTSGGAGANVLTF
NA | TRBJ2-7 | NA | TRBV28 | TGTGCCAGCAACTTGGGGGCAGGGACCTACGAGCAGTACTTC | CASNLGAGTYEQYF
NA | TRBJ2-1 | NA | TRBV7-2 | TGTGCCAGCAGCCTCGGGGGCGGTGAGCAGTTCTTC | CASSLGGGEQFF
NA | TRBJ2-5 | TRBD1 | TRBV5-6 | TGTGCCAGCAGCTTGGGGACAGGGCAGGGGGAGACCCAGTACTTC | CASSLGTGQGETQYF
NA | TRBJ2-6 | NA | TRBV27 | TGTGCCAGCAGTTTCTCTGGGGCCAACGTCCTGACTTTC | CASSFSGANVLTF
NA | TRBJ2-7 | NA | TRBV28 | TGTGCCAGCACATCAGGGGGAGGACCTAGCTCCTACGAGCAGTACTTC | CASTSGGGPSSYEQYF
NA | TRBJ1-2 | NA | TRBV7-9 | TGTGCCAGCAGCTTAGGGGGCGGTGGCTACACCTTC | CASSLGGGGYTF
NA | TRBJ2-5 | NA | TRBV5-1 | TGCGCCAGCAGCCCTGAAACAGAGACCCAGTACTTC | CASSPETETQYF
NA | TRBJ1-2 | NA | TRBV19 | TGTGCCAGTACCACCAACAGGCTTCCTAACTATGGCTACACCTTC | CASTTNRLPNYGYTF
NA | TRBJ1-1 | NA | TRBV14 | TGTGCCAGCAGTCGACCGGGGCAAGTTCGGGCTTTCTTT | CASSRPGQVRAFF
NA | TRBJ2-5 | NA | TRBV18 | TGTGCCAGCTCACCAGCGGGACAGAAACAAGAGACCCAGTACTTC | CASSPAGQKQETQYF
once | TRBJ2-7 | NA | TRBV2 | TGTGCCAGCAGTGATATTCAGGGTATTGACTACGAGCAGTACTTC | CASSDIQGIDYEQYF
NA | TRBJ1-2 | NA | TRBV7-9 | TGTGCCAGCAGCGCCCGGGCCGCTAACTATGGCTACACCTTC | CASSARAANYGYTF
NA | TRBJ2-1 | NA | TRBV11-2 | TGTGCCAGCAGCTTAACGGGACGGGTGTTTAATGAGCAGTTCTTC | CASSLTGRVFNEQFF
NA | TRBJ2-1 | TRBD2 | TRBV2 | TGTGCCAGCAGTGAAGGCGGGGGGGCCTACAATGAGCAGTTCTTC | CASSEGGGAYNEQFF
NA | TRBJ1-1 | TRBD1 | TRBV15 | TGTGCCACCAGCAGGGAGACAGGGGGGGAAACTGAAGCTTTCTTT | CATSRETGGETEAFF
NA | TRBJ2-1 | NA | TRBV7-2 | TGTGCCAGCAGCTTAAACTATGAGCAGTTCTTC | CASSLNYEQFF
few | TRBJ2-7 | NA | TRBV14 | TGTGCCAGCAGCCAGTCTTCCGGTACATCCTACGAGCAGTACTTC | CASSQSSGTSYEQYF
NA | TRBJ1-1 | TRBD1 | TRBV5-6 | TGTGCCAGCAGCTCATTCGGGACAGGGGCTGAAGCTTTCTTT | CASSSFGTGAEAFF
NA | TRBJ1-5 | TRBD1 | TRBV19 | TGTGCCAGTAGTACCCCCAAAAGACAGGGGTGGGATCAGCCCCAGCATTTT | CASSTPKRQGWDQPQHF
NA | TRBJ1-4 | NA | TRBV15 | TGTGCCACCAGCAGACTCACAGGGCCCGTCAATGAAAAACTGTTTTTT | CATSRLTGPVNEKLFF
NA | TRBJ1-5 | TRBD1 | TRBV29-1 | TGCAGCGTTGGGGACAGGGGGCTAAATCAGCCCCAGCATTTT | CSVGDRGLNQPQHF
once | TRBJ2-3 | NA | TRBV5-1 | TGCGCCAGCACCTCGACAGGAGGGGCCATATACGGAGATACGCAGTATTTT | CASTSTGGAIYGDTQYF
NA | TRBJ1-1 | NA | TRBV7-9 | TGTGCCAGCAGCTCCGATATGAACACTGAAGCTTTCTTT | CASSSDMNTEAFF
NA | TRBJ2-1 | NA | TRBV29-1 | TGCAGCGTTGAACCCTACGCTTGGGACAATGAGCAGTTCTTC | CSVEPYAWDNEQFF
NA | TRBJ2-7 | NA | TRBV21-1 | TGTGCCAGCAGCAACAGGGACTCCTACGAGCAGTACTTC | CASSNRDSYEQYF
NA | TRBJ1-4 | NA | TRBV2 | TGTGCCAGCAGTTATACCGATGAAAAACTGTTTTTT | CASSYTDEKLFF
NA | TRBJ2-1 | TRBD2 | TRBV29-1 | TGCAGCGTTGAGGGGACTAGCGGGAGCCCAAGCAATGAGCAGTTCTTC | CSVEGTSGSPSNEQFF
NA | TRBJ2-1 | NA | TRBV7-9 | TGTGCCAGCAGCTTACAGAGTATCAATGAGCAGTTCTTC | CASSLQSINEQFF
once | TRBJ1-3 | NA | TRBV4-3 | TGCGCCAGCAGCCAAGATCTTTTTGGACTAGGGACGAGCTCGGGAAACACCATATATTTT | CASSQDLFGLGTSSGNTIYF
NA | TRBJ2-7 | NA | TRBV28 | TGTGCCAGCAGCTCACTCCCCTCGGCCTACGAGCAGTACTTC | CASSSLPSAYEQYF
NA | TRBJ1-1 | NA | TRBV6-1 | TGTGCCAGCAGTCAAATGAACACTGAAGCTTTCTTT | CASSQMNTEAFF
NA | TRBJ2-2 | NA | TRBV5-4 | TGTGCCAGCAGCTCTGCCGGGAAGGCGAACACCGGGGAGCTGTTTTTT | CASSSAGKANTGELFF
NA | TRBJ2-1 | NA | TRBV11-2 | TGTGCCAGCAGCTTAGCCCCTTTTAATGAGCAGTTCTTC | CASSLAPFNEQFF
few | TRBJ1-2 | TRBD1 | TRBV4-3 | TGCGCCAGCAGCCAGCGGACAGGGGGCAGGGATGGCTACACCTTC | CASSQRTGGRDGYTF
NA | TRBJ1-1 | TRBD1 | TRBV7-8 | TGTGCCAGCAGGCTGGGACAGCGGGCTGAAGCTTTCTTT | CASRLGQRAEAFF
NA | TRBJ1-3 | NA | TRBV4-1 | TGCGCCAGCAGCCAGGTGCAGATCTCTGGAAACACCATATATTTT | CASSQVQISGNTIYF
NA | TRBJ2-1 | TRBD2 | TRBV28 | TGTGCCAGCAGTCCCCGACTAGCGGGGAGGAATGAGCAGTTCTTC | CASSPRLAGRNEQFF
NA | TRBJ2-5 | NA | TRBV7-9 | TGTGCCAGCAGCTTTACCGAGACCCAGTACTTC | CASSFTETQYF
NA | TRBJ1-6 | NA | TRBV7-6 | TGTGCCAGCAGCTTAAGACTCGGGGACTCACCCCTCCACTTT | CASSLRLGDSPLHF
NA | TRBJ1-1 | NA | TRBV19 | TGTGCCAGTAGTATACCTGGGACGAACACTGAAGCTTTCTTT | CASSIPGTNTEAFF
NA | TRBJ2-2 | NA | TRBV11-2 | TGTGCCAGCAGCTGGACCCTGGGCGGGGAGCTGTTTTTT | CASSWTLGGELFF
NA | TRBJ1-1 | NA | TRBV4-2 | TGTGCCAGCAGCCAAGACTTTACAGGGACCACTGAAGCTTTCTTT | CASSQDFTGTTEAFF
NA | TRBJ1-1 | TRBD1 | TRBV28 | TGTGCCAGCAGTTTGACAGGGGAGGTCACTGAAGCTTTCTTT | CASSLTGEVTEAFF
NA | TRBJ2-2 | TRBD2 | TRBV7-8 | TGTGCCAGCAGCCGACTAGCGGCGACCGGGGAGCTGTTTTTT | CASSRLAATGELFF
NA | TRBJ2-7 | TRBD1 | TRBV28 | TGTGCCAGCAGTGGACAGGGTATAGGGAGACTCTACGAGCAGTACTTC | CASSGQGIGRLYEQYF
NA | TRBJ2-7 | TRBD1 | TRBV2 | TGTGCCAGCCAGGACAGGGGGAGCGGGCAGTACTTC | CASQDRGSGQYF
NA | TRBJ1-3 | TRBD1 | TRBV28 | TGTGCCAGCAGACAAAGACAGGGAGAAGGCTCTGGAAACACCATATATTTT | CASRQRQGEGSGNTIYF
NA | TRBJ2-7 | TRBD1 | TRBV6-6 | TGTGCCAGCAGTCCCTACAGGGGCCCCTACGAGCAGTACTTC | CASSPYRGPYEQYF